This T cell receptor beta chain was identified in a study of Ad26.COV2.S vaccination and SARS-CoV-2 variants. About the research overall: Participants got Ad26.COV2.S intramuscularly, once or twice 56 days apart.

V lost 1 base to trimming and J lost 2 bases, with 8 bases between them. This CDR3 spans 14 amino acids. Germline lookup yields CDR1 MNHNS and CDR2 SASEGT. This clone was seen more than once but under ten times. Sequenced by immunoSEQ multiplex PCR; TCRdb stores in-frame clones only, minus some. The sample contains about 220,000 clones, 85% to 90% of which appear only once. Treatment noted: 19 received Ad26.COV2.S at low or high dose, single or two shots; about five received placebo; per-sample allocation not given. Specimens were obtained on day 63 following the first vaccine or placebo injection. An adult aged 18-55 years in Boston served as the donor.

The source material was peripheral blood, sampled in a trial of Ad26.COV2.S vaccine versus placebo. The chain couples TRBV6-1 to TRBJ2-5; a weak D match, TRBD1 (5 bases). The sequence was obtained from a person between 18 and 65 years old who received the Ad26.COV2.S COVID-19 vaccine or a placebo. Here the CDR3 DNA reads TGTGCCAGCAGTGAAGTGACAGCACAAGAGACCCAGTACTTC. Translated, it gives CASSEVTAQETQYF.